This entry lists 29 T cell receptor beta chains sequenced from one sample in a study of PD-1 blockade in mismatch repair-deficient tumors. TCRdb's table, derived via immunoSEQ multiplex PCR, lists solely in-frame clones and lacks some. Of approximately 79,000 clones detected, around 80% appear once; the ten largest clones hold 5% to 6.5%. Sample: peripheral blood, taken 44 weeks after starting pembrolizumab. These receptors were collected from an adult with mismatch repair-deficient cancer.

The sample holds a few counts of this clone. Here the CDR3 DNA reads TGTGCCAGCAGTCGGACTAGCGCGGGAGAGACCCAGTACTTC. It yields the protein CASSRTSAGETQYF. The chain is built from TRBV2 and TRBJ2-5; TRBD2 matches at 9 bases. CDR1 is SNHLY and CDR2 is FYNNEI in the germline V gene. Losses at the gene ends were 5 bases for V and 4 bases for J; bases not matched to a gene: 5. There are 14 residues in the CDR3.

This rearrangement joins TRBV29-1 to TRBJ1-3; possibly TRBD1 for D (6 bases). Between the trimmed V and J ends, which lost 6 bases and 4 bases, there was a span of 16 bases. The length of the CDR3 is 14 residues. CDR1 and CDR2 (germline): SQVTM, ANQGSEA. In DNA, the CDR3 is TGCAGCGTATCACCCGGGGGCCCCGGAAACACCATATATTTT. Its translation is CSVSPGGPGNTIYF.

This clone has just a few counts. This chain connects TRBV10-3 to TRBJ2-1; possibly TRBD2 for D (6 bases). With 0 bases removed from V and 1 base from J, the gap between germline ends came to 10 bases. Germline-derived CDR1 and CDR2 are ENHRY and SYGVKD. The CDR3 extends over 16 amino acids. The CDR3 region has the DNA TGTGCCATCAGTGAGTCGCTTAGCGGTTCCTACAATGAGCAGTTCTTC. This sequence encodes CAISESLSGSYNEQFF.

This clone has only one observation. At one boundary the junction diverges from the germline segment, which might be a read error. CDR3 DNA sequence: TGTGCTAGCAGCATCGGACAAGATGGAGAGACCCAGTACTTC. Its protein is CASSIGQDGETQYF. This chain connects TRBV7-7 to TRBJ2-5; perhaps TRBD1 as D (5 bases). There are 14 residues in the CDR3. Germline lookup yields CDR1 SSHAT and CDR2 FNYEAQ (reference sequence). Filled out from reference TRBV7-7 and TRBJ2-5, the complete variable domain reads GAGVSQSPRYKVTKRGQDVTLRCDPISSHATLYWYQQALGQGPEFLTYFNYEAQPDKSGLPSDRFSAERPEGSISTLTIQRTEQRDSAMYRCASSIGQDGETQYFGPGTRLLVL.

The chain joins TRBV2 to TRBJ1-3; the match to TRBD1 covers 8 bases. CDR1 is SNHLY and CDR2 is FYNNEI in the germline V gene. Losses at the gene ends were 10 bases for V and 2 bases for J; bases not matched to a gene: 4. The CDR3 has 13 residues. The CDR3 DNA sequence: TGTGCCACCGGGACAGGCACTGGAAACACCATATATTTT. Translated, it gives CATGTGTGNTIYF.

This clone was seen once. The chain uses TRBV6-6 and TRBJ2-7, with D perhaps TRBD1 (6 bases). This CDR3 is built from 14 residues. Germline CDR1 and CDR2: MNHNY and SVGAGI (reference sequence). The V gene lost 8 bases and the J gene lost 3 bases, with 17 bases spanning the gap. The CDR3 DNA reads TGTGCCAGCGATGGGGGACAAGGCCTCTACGAGCAGTACTTC. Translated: CASDGGQGLYEQYF.

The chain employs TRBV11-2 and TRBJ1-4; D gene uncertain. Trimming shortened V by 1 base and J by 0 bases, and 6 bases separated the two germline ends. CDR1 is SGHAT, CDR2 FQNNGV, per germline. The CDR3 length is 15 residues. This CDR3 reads CASSLGGATNEKLFF. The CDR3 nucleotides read TGTGCCAGCAGCTTAGGGGGAGCAACTAATGAAAAACTGTTTTTT. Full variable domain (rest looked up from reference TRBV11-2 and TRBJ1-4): EAGVAQSPRYKIIEKRQSVAFWCNPISGHATLYWYQQILGQGPKLLIQFQNNGVVDDSQLPKDRFSAERLKGVDSTLKIQPAKLEDSAVYLCASSLGGATNEKLFFGSGTQLSVL.

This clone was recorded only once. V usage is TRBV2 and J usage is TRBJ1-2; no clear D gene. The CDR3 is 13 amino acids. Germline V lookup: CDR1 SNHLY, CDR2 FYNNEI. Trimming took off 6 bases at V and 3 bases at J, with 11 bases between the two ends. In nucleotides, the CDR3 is TGTGCCAGCAGCTTTTCAGGAGACTATGGCTACACCTTC. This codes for CASSFSGDYGYTF. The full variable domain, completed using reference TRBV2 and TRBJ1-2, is EPEVTQTPSHQVTQMGQEVILRCVPISNHLYFYWYRQILGQKVEFLVSFYNNEISEKSEIFDDQFSVERPDGSNFTLKIRSTKLEDSAMYFCASSFSGDYGYTFGSGTRLTVV.

The DNA of the CDR3 is TGCGCCAGCAGGAGGGGGGAGGGCCCTTTCTACAATGAGCAGTTCTTC. Translated, it gives CASRRGEGPFYNEQFF. The rearrangement links TRBV5-1 to TRBJ2-1, with D possibly TRBD2 on 7 matching bases. Germline values: CDR1 SGHRS, CDR2 YFSETQ. Trimming shortened V by 5 bases and J by 3 bases, and 18 bases separated the two germline ends. This CDR3 has 16 amino acids.

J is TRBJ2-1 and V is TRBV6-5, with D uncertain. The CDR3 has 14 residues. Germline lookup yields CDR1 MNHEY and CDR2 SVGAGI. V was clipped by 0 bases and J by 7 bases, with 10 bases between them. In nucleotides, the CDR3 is TGTGCCAGCAGTTACTCCGGCCCGTTAAATGAGCAGTTCTTC. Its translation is CASSYSGPLNEQFF.

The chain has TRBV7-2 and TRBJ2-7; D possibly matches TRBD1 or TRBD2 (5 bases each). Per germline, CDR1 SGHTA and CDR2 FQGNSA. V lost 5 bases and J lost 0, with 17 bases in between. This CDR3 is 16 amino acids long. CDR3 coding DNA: TGTGCCAGCAGCGCGCACTCAGGGACGAACTCCTACGAGCAGTACTTC. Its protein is CASSAHSGTNSYEQYF.

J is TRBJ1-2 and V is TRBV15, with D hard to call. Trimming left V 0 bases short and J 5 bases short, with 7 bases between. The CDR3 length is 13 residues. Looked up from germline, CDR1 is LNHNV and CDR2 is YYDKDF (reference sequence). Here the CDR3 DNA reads TGTGCCACCAGCAGAGACTACAATTATGGCTACACCTTC. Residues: CATSRDYNYGYTF.

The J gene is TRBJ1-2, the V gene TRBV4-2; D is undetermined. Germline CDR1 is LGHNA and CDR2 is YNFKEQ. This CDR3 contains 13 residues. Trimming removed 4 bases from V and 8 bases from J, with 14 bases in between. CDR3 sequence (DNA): TGTGCCAGCAGCCCTAGGTCGGCGGCGGGCTACACCTTC. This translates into CASSPRSAAGYTF.

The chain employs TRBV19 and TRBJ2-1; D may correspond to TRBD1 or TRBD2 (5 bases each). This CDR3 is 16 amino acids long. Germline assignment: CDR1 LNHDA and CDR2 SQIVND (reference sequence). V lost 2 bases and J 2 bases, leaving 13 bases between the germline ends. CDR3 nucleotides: TGTGCCAGTAGTATATATGGGGGTGTCCCCTACAATGAGCAGTTCTTC. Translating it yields CASSIYGGVPYNEQFF.

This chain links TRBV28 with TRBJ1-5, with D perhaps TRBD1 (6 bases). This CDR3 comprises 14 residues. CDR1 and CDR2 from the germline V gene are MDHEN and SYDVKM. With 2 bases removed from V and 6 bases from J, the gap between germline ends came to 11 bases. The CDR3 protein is CASSLTQGRQPQHF. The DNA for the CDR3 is TGTGCCAGCAGTTTAACCCAGGGGCGTCAGCCCCAGCATTTT.

The CDR3 protein is CAGRWSGSYEQYF. The CDR3 nucleotides are TGTGCCGGCCGCTGGAGCGGGAGTTACGAGCAGTACTTC. This chain connects TRBV6-1 to TRBJ2-7, with 8 bases that match TRBD2. Germline CDR1 is MNHNS and CDR2 is SASEGT. Trimming cost V 11 bases and J 4 bases; bases outside gene matches: 10. The CDR3 covers 13 residues.

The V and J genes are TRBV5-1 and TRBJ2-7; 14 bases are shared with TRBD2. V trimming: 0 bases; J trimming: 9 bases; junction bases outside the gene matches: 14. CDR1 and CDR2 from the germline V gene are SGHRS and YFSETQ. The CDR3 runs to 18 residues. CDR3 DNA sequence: TGCGCCAGCAGCTTGGTACCACCCGGGACTAGCGGGAGATTCGCGCAGTACTTC. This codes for CASSLVPPGTSGRFAQYF.

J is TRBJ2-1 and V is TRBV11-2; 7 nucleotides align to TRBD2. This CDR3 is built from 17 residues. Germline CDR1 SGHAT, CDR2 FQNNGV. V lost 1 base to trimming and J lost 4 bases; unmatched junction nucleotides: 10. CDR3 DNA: TGTGCCAGCAGCTTAGGCCGTCGGACTAGGTCATACAATGAGCAGTTCTTC. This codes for CASSLGRRTRSYNEQFF.

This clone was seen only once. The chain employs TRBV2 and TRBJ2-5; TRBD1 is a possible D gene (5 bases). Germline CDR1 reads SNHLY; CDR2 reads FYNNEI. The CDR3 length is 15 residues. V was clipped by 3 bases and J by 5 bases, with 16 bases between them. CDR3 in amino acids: CASSDVGLSRETQYF. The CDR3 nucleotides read TGTGCCAGCAGTGACGTGGGGCTTTCGCGGGAGACCCAGTACTTC.

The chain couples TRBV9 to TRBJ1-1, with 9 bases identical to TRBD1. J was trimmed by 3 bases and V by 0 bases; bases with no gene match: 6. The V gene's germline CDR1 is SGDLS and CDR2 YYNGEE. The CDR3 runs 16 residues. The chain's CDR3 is CASSVGRDRAHTEAFF. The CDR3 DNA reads TGTGCCAGCAGCGTAGGTAGGGACAGGGCTCACACTGAAGCTTTCTTT.

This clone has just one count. CDR3 region: CAWSVDPRGQQFF. The CDR3 DNA reads as TGTGCCTGGAGTGTAGATCCTAGGGGACAGCAGTTCTTC. The chain is built from TRBV30 and TRBJ2-1; D may match TRBD1 or TRBD2 (5 bases each). Trimming left V 0 bases short and J 11 bases short, with 14 bases between. Germline CDR1 is GTSNPN and CDR2 is SVGIG (reference sequence). This CDR3 has 13 residues.

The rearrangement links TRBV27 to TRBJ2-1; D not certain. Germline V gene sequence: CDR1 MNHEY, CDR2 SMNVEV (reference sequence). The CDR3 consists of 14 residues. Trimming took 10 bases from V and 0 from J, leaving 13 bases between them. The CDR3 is CATTRLNSYNEQFF. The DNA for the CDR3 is TGTGCCACTACACGGCTCAACTCCTACAATGAGCAGTTCTTC.

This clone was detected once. The CDR3 sequence is CASSTDGYTQYF. For the CDR3, the DNA is TGTGCCAGCAGCACCGACGGGTATACGCAGTATTTT. This chain uses TRBV7-2 with TRBJ2-3; D gene ambiguous. The V end was cut by 5 bases, the J end by 7 bases, with 10 bases between. The CDR3 totals 12 residues. Germline CDR1 and CDR2: SGHTA and FQGNSA.

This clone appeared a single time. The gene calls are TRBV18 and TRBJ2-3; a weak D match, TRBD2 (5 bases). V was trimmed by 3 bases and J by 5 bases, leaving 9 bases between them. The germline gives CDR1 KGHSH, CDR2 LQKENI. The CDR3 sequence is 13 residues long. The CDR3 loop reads CASSPGSLDTQYF. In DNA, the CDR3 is TGTGCCAGCTCACCGGGGAGTTTAGATACGCAGTATTTT. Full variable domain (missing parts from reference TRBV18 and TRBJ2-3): NAGVMQNPRHLVRRRGQEARLRCSPMKGHSHVYWYRQLPEEGLKFMVYLQKENIIDESGMPKERFSAEFPKEGPSILRIQQVVRGDSAAYFCASSPGSLDTQYFGPGTRLTVL.

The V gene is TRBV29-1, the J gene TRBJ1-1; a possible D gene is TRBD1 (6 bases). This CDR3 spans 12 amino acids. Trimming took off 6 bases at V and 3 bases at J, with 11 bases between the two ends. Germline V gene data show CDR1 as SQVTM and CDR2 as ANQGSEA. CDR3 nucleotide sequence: TGCAGCGTGCGGGACAAATACACTGAAGCTTTCTTT. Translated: CSVRDKYTEAFF.

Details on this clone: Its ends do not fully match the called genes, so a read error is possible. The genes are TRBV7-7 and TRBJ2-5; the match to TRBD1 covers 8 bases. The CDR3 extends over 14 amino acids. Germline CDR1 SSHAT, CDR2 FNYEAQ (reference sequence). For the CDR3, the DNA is TGTGCTAGCAGCTTGGACAGGGCCCAAGAGACCCAGTACTTC. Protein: CASSLDRAQETQYF.

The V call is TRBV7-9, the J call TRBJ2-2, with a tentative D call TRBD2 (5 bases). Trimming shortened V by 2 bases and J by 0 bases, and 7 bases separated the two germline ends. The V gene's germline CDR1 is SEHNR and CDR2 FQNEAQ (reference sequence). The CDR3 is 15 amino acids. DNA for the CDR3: TGTGCCAGCAGCTTAAGGGAGTCGAACACCGGGGAGCTGTTTTTT. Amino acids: CASSLRESNTGELFF.

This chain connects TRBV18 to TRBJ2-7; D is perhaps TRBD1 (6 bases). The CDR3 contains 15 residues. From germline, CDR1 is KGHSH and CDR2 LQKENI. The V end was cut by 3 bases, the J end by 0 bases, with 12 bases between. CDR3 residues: CASSPGRGGSYEQYF. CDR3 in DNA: TGTGCCAGCTCACCGGGCAGGGGCGGCTCCTACGAGCAGTACTTC.

The CDR3 coding sequence is TGCAGCGTCCTTCTGGGGGCAGCAGAAGCTTTCTTT. This gives the protein CSVLLGAAEAFF. The chain has TRBV29-1 and TRBJ1-1, with D possibly being TRBD1 (6 bases). CDR3 length: 12 amino acids. Germline CDR1 and CDR2: SQVTM and ANQGSEA. The V end lost 6 bases, the J end lost 8 bases, and 16 bases lay between the germline ends. The whole variable domain, remainder taken from reference TRBV29-1 and TRBJ1-1, is SAVISQKPSRDICQRGTSLTIQCQVDSQVTMMFWYRQQPGQSLTLIATANQGSEATYESGFVIDKFPISRPNLTFSTLTVSNMSPEDSSIYLCSVLLGAAEAFFGQGTRLTVV.